The clone carrying this T cell receptor (beta chain) came up a few times. This sample is part of a study of T-cell memory formation after mild COVID-19. MiXCR was run by TCRdb on the 5' RACE reads, yielding one entry per CDR3 protein. The sample includes 450,000 or so distinct CDR3 sequences, 25% of them seen just once. With 2 bases removed from V and 1 base from J, the gap between germline ends came to 11 bases. The CDR3 consists of 15 residues. The sequenced sample consisted of PBMCs or a T cell subset sorted from them (not recorded which). V usage is TRBV12-3 or TRBV12-4 and J usage is TRBJ1-1; weak D call: TRBD1 (6 bases). The sequence derives from an adult woman who had mild COVID-19 (a few samples of this study predate the infection). Cell type and time point are not known. CDR3 sequence (DNA): TGTGCCAGCAGTTTATCTAGGGGGGCGAACACTGAAGCTTTCTTT. This encodes CASSLSRGANTEAFF.